The clone carrying this T cell receptor beta chain showed up just a few times. The sample comes from a study of T cells after yellow fever vaccination. The V and J ends lost 2 bases and 1 base, in that order; junction bases with no gene match: 4. CDR3 length: 16 amino acids. Germline CDR1 LGHNA, CDR2 YSLEER. TCRdb reprocessed the 5' RACE reads via MiXCR and lists one record per CDR3 protein. This table holds some 290,000 distinct CDR3 sequences, about 10% found once. The sample consisted of CD4+ T cells sorted from PBMCs, taken 45 days after the yellow fever booster vaccination. J is TRBJ2-3 and V is TRBV4-3; 9 nucleotides match TRBD1. The receptor was isolated from a man between 18 and 35 years old who received the YFV17D yellow fever vaccine. CDR3 DNA: TGCGCCAGCAGCCAAACAGGGGGCGCGGGCACAGATACGCAGTATTTT. It specifies CASSQTGGAGTDTQYF.